The T cell receptor beta chain under discussion was sequenced for a study of shared clonotypes between healthy human individuals. CDR3 length: 16 residues. J gave up 12 bases and V 3 bases, and 14 bases lay outside the gene matches. CDR1 and CDR2 from the germline V gene are SGHDT and YYEEEE. Clones were sequenced by immunoSEQ multiplex PCR, and TCRdb holds only the in-frame ones, with some missing. The sample holds some 1.4 million clones, roughly 97% seen once. The receptor was derived from a man under 40 in good health. The specimen was naive CD4+ T cells sorted from blood. Subset in this sample: CD45RA+ positively selected. This chain links TRBV5-6 with TRBJ2-6, with 8 bases lining up with TRBD1. The CDR3 reads CASSSPRDRSWSVLTF. CDR3 sequence (DNA): TGTGCCAGCAGCTCGCCGCGGGACAGGTCCTGGAGCGTCCTGACTTTC.